Described below is a single T cell receptor beta chain sequence and its context. Antigen unknown. These data belong to a study of a mutant IDH1 vaccine in newly diagnosed glioma. Study-wide context: The first vaccination came 4-6 weeks after radiotherapy alone, or with temozolomide cycles. Treated individuals were about 62% male and roughly 38% female, averaging roughly 43 years of age.

Time point: week 47, end of study. The vaccine gave 300 ug of a 20-mer mutant IDH1 peptide subcutaneously per dose. This table comes from immunoSEQ multiplex PCR, and its TCRdb copy is limited to in-frame clones, with some not included. Of tens of thousands of clones listed, about 71% are singletons. Germline loops: CDR1 MNHEY, CDR2 SMNVEV (reference sequence). Trimming took 6 bases from V and 7 from J; bases not matched to a gene: 4. The CDR3 totals 13 residues. This clonotype was obtained from a man aged 50 to 60 with glioma. The chain links TRBV27 to TRBJ2-7; 12 bases align to TRBD2. This sample comprised PBMCs, obtained from a glioma patient whose treatment included an IDH1 peptide vaccine. The CDR3 DNA is TGTGCCAGCAGGACCGGGACTAGCGGGGAGCAGTACTTC. Translating it yields CASRTGTSGEQYF.